The 8 T cell receptor beta chains given below trace back to one sample, sequenced in a study of blood T cell repertoires in COVID-19. The repertoire was sequenced with immunoSEQ multiplex PCR; TCRdb's copy has only in-frame clones and lacks some. The sample holds approximately 460,000 clones; about 88% are singletons and the top ten take 0.75% to 0.9%. Sequenced input: peripheral blood. The receptors here all came from a man between 18 and 29 years old with COVID-19, enrolled during active disease.

The chain links TRBV2 to TRBJ2-3, with 9 positions matching TRBD1. Unmatched junction bases numbered 9, after V lost 11 bases and J lost 6 bases. The CDR3 runs 13 residues. CDR1 and CDR2 (germline): SNHLY, FYNNEI. Here the CDR3 DNA reads TGTGCCGGCTCCGGGACAGGGTATGATACGCAGTATTTT. Translated: CAGSGTGYDTQYF.

The J gene is TRBJ1-2, the V gene TRBV18; D gene unclear. This CDR3 has 12 residues. Per germline, CDR1 KGHSH and CDR2 LQKENI. The ends were cut back, 5 bases at V and 1 base at J, with 5 bases in the middle. The CDR3 DNA is TGTGCCAGCTCAGCAGATAACTATGGCTACACCTTC. Encoded protein: CASSADNYGYTF.

The chain has TRBV2 and TRBJ2-3; 8 bases are shared with TRBD2. In germline, CDR1 is SNHLY, CDR2 FYNNEI. V gave up 6 bases and J gave up 1 base; unmatched junction bases: 3. The CDR3 runs 14 residues. The CDR3 DNA is TGTGCCAGCAGCTCAGCGGGGGGCACAGATACGCAGTATTTT. This sequence encodes CASSSAGGTDTQYF.

The V call is TRBV5-1, the J call TRBJ2-1; 7 positions match TRBD1. Germline V gives CDR1 SGHRS, CDR2 YFSETQ. With 4 bases clipped from V and 5 bases from J, the junction kept 9 bases outside the gene matches. The CDR3 length is 15 residues. DNA for the CDR3: TGCGCCAGCAGCAACCACAGGGGTGAGAACAATGAGCAGTTCTTC. Encoded protein: CASSNHRGENNEQFF. The full variable domain, its missing parts supplied by reference TRBV5-1 and TRBJ2-1, is KAGVTQTPRYLIKTRGQQVTLSCSPISGHRSVSWYQQTPGQGLQFLFEYFSETQRNKGNFPGRFSGRQFSNSRSEMNVSTLELGDSALYLCASSNHRGENNEQFFGPGTRLTVL.

This clone came up a few times. The chain carries TRBV7-9 and TRBJ2-7, with D perhaps matching TRBD1 or TRBD2 (7 bases each). The CDR3 is made up of 13 amino acids. Trimming removed 7 bases from V and 6 bases from J, with 16 bases in between. The germline gives CDR1 SEHNR, CDR2 FQNEAQ (reference sequence). CDR3 in amino acids: CASTGGTVIEQYF. DNA of the CDR3: TGTGCCAGCACCGGGGGGACAGTGATCGAGCAGTACTTC.

The chain combines TRBV5-1 with TRBJ2-1; 11 nucleotides agree with TRBD2. The CDR3 has 16 amino acids. Per germline, CDR1 SGHRS and CDR2 YFSETQ. V was clipped by 4 bases and J by 7 bases; unmatched bases: 10. Here the CDR3 DNA reads TGCGCCAGCAGCCTAGCCCGACTAGCGGGACGAAATGAGCAGTTCTTC. The encoded protein is CASSLARLAGRNEQFF. Together with reference TRBV5-1 and TRBJ2-1, the CDR3 gives the full variable domain: KAGVTQTPRYLIKTRGQQVTLSCSPISGHRSVSWYQQTPGQGLQFLFEYFSETQRNKGNFPGRFSGRQFSNSRSEMNVSTLELGDSALYLCASSLARLAGRNEQFFGPGTRLTVL.

V is TRBV6-1 and J is TRBJ2-2; 7 bases align to TRBD1. Germline V CDR1 and CDR2: MNHNS, SASEGT. V shed 1 base, J shed 5 bases, and the junction held 10 bases outside the gene matches. The CDR3 consists of 17 residues. The chain's CDR3 is CASSEGPTGTGTGELFF. The CDR3 DNA follows: TGTGCCAGCAGTGAAGGCCCGACAGGGACGGGGACCGGGGAGCTGTTTTTT.

In this sample, this clone turned up once. This rearrangement joins TRBV2 to TRBJ2-3, with TRBD1 as a possible D gene (6 bases). The CDR3 contains 13 residues. The V end was cut by 5 bases, the J end by 7 bases, with 13 bases between. Germline V CDR1 and CDR2: SNHLY, FYNNEI. The CDR3 DNA sequence: TGTGCCAGCAGTTGGGACATCTACCATACGCAGTATTTT. Protein product: CASSWDIYHTQYF.